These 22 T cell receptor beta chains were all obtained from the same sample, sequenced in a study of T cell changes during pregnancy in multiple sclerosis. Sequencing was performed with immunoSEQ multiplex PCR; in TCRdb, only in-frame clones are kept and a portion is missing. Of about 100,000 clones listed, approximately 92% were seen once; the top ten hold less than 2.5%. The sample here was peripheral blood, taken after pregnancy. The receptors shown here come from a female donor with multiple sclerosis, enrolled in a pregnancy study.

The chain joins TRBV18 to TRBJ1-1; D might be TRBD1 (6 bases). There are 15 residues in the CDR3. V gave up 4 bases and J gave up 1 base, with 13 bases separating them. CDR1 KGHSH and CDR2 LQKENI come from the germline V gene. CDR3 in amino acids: CASSLGSTGNTEAFF. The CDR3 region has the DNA TGTGCCAGCTCACTTGGGTCGACAGGGAACACTGAAGCTTTCTTT.

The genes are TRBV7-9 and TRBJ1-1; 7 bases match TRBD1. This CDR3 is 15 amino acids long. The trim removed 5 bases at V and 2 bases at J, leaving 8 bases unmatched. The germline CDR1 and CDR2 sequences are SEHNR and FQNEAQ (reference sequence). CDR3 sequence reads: CASSDFGTANTEAFF. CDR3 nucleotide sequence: TGTGCCAGCAGCGATTTTGGGACAGCTAACACTGAAGCTTTCTTT.

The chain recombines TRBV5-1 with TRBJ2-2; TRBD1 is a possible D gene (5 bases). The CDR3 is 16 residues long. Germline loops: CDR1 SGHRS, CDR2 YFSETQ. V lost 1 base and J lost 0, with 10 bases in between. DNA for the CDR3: TGCGCCAGCAGCTTGAGACAGCAATCGAACACCGGGGAGCTGTTTTTT. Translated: CASSLRQQSNTGELFF.

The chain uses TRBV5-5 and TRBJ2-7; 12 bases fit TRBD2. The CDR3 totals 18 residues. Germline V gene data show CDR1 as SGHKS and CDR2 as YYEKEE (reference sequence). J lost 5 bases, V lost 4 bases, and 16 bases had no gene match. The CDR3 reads CASSRTDPTSGRGNEQYF. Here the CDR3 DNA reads TGTGCCAGCAGCCGAACCGACCCGACTAGCGGGAGAGGGAACGAGCAGTACTTC.

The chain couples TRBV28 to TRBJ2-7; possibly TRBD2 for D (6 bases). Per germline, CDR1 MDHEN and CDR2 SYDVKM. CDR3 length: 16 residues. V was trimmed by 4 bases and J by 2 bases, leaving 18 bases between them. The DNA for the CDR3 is TGTGCCAGCAGTTATCTTCAGGCGGGGAGGCCCTACGAGCAGTACTTC. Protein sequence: CASSYLQAGRPYEQYF.

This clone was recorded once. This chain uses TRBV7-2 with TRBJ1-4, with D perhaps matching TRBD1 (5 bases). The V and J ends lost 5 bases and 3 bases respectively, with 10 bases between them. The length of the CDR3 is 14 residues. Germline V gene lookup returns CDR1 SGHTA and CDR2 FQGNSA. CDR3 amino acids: CASSRARANEKLFF. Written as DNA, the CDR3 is TGTGCCAGCAGCCGGGCCAGGGCTAATGAAAAACTGTTTTTT.

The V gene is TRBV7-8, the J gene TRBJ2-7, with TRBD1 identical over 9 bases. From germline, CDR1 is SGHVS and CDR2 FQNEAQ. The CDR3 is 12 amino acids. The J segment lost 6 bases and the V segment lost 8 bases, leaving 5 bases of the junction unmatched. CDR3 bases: TGTGCCAGCGGGACAGGGTACGGCGAGCAGTACTTC. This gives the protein CASGTGYGEQYF.

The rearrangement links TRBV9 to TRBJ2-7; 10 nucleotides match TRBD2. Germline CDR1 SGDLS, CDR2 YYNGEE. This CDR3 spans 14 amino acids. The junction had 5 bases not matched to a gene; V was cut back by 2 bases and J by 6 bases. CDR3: CASSVGLAEGEQYF. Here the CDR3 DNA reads TGTGCCAGCAGCGTTGGACTAGCGGAAGGCGAGCAGTACTTC.

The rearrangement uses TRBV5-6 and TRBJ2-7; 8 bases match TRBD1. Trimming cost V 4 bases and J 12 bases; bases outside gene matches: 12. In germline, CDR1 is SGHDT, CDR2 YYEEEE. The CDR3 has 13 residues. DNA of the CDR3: TGTGCCAGCAGCCCGGGACAGGCCATTCTGTGGTACTTC. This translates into CASSPGQAILWYF.

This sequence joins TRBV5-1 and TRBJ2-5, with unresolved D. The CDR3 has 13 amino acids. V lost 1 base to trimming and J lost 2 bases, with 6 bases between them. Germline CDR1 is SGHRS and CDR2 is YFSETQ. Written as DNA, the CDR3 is TGCGCCAGCAGCTTGATCGGGCAAGAGACCCAGTACTTC. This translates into CASSLIGQETQYF.

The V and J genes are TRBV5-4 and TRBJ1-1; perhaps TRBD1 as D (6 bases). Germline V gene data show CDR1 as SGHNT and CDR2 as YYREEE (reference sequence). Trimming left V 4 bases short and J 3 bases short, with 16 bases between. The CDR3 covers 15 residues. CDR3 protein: CASSPQQGDYTEAFF. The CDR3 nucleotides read TGTGCCAGCAGCCCCCAACAGGGTGACTACACTGAAGCTTTCTTT.

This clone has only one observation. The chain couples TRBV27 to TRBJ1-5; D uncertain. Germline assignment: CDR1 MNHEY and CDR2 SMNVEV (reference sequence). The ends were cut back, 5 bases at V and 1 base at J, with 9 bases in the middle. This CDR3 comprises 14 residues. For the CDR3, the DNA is TGTGCCAGCAGTCCGTCGCGGAGCAATCAGCCCCAGCATTTT. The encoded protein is CASSPSRSNQPQHF.

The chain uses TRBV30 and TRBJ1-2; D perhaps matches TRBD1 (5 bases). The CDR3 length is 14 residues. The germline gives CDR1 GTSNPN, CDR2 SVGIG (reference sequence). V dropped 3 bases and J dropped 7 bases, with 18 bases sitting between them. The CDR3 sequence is CAWRTEGTHGGYTF. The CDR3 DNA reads TGTGCCTGGAGGACGGAGGGGACTCATGGTGGCTACACCTTC. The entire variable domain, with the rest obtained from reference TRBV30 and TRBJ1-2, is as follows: SQTIHQWPATLVQPVGSPLSLECTVEGTSNPNLYWYRQAAGRGLQLLFYSVGIGQISSEVPQNLSASRPQDRQFILSSKKLLLSDSGFYLCAWRTEGTHGGYTFGSGTRLTVV.

The CDR3 is CASSRGSSYEQYF. CDR3 DNA sequence: TGTGCCAGCAGCCGGGGTAGCTCCTACGAGCAGTACTTC. V usage is TRBV5-5 and J usage is TRBJ2-7, with a possible D match to TRBD2 (5 bases). Germline V gives CDR1 SGHKS, CDR2 YYEKEE (reference sequence). CDR3 length equals 13 residues. V lost 4 bases, J lost 0 bases, and 8 bases lay in between.

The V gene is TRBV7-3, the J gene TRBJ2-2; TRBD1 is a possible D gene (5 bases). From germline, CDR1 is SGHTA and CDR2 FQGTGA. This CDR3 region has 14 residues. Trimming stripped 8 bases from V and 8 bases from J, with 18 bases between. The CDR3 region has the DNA TGTGCCAGCGAGGATTCGGCGAACAGGGGGGAGCTGTTTTTT. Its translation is CASEDSANRGELFF.

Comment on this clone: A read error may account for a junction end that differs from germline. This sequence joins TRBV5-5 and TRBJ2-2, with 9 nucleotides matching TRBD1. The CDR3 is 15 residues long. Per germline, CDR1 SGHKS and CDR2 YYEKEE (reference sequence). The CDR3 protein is CASSSGTGNAGELFF. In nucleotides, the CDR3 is TGTGCCAGCAGCTCTGGGACAGGGAACGCCGGGGAGCTGTTTTTT.

The DNA for the CDR3 is TGTGCCTGGAGTGTACTGGCGGGAGTTGAGAATGAGCAGTTCTTC. Translated: CAWSVLAGVENEQFF. The chain recombines TRBV30 with TRBJ2-1; 7 nucleotides align to TRBD2. V was pared by 0 bases and J by 7 bases, with 9 bases of the junction left unmatched. CDR3 length: 15 amino acids. The V gene's germline CDR1 is GTSNPN and CDR2 SVGIG (reference sequence).

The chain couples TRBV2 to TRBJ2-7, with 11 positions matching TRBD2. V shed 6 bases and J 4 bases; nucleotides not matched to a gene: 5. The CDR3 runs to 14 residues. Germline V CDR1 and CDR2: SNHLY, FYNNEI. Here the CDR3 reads CASRETSGVYEQYF. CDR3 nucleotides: TGTGCCAGCAGGGAGACTAGCGGGGTTTACGAGCAGTACTTC. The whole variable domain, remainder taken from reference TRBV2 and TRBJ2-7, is EPEVTQTPSHQVTQMGQEVILRCVPISNHLYFYWYRQILGQKVEFLVSFYNNEISEKSEIFDDQFSVERPDGSNFTLKIRSTKLEDSAMYFCASRETSGVYEQYFGPGTRLTVT.

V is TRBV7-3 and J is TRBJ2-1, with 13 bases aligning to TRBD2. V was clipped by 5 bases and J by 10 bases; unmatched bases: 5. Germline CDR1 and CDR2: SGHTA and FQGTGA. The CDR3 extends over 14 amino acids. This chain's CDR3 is CASSPGLAGDEQFF. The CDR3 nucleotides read TGTGCCAGCAGCCCCGGACTAGCGGGAGACGAGCAGTTCTTC.

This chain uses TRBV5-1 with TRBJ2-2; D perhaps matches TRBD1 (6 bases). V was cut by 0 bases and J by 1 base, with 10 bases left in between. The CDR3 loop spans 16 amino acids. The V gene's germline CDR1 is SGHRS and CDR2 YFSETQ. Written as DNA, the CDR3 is TGCGCCAGCAGCTTGGCAGGGGTTCTGAACACCGGGGAGCTGTTTTTT. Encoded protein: CASSLAGVLNTGELFF.

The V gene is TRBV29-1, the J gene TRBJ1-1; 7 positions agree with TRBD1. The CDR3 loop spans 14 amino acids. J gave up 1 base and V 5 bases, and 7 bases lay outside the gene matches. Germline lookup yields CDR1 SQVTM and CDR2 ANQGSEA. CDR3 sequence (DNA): TGCAGCGTTAGACAGGGAGGTGGGAACACTGAAGCTTTCTTT. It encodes CSVRQGGGNTEAFF.

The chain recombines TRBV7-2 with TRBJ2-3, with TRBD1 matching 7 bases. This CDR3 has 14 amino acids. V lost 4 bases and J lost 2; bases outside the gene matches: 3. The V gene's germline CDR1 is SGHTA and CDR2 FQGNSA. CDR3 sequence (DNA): TGTGCCAGCAGCTCCGACAGGGACACAGATACGCAGTATTTT. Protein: CASSSDRDTDTQYF. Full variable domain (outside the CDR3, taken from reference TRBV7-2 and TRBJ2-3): GAGVSQSPSNKVTEKGKDVELRCDPISGHTALYWYRQSLGQGLEFLIYFQGNSAPDKSGLPSDRFSAERTGGSVSTLTIQRTQQEDSAVYLCASSSDRDTDTQYFGPGTRLTVL.